This TCR beta chain was obtained from a study of T cell responses to AZD1222 COVID-19 vaccine. General study results and limits: Recipients of two AZD1222 doses showed rising Spike-specific TCR breadth and depth.

Points on this clone: Antigen unknown.

J was trimmed by 9 bases and V by 5 bases; bases with no gene match: 14. The CDR3 contains 16 residues. The germline gives CDR1 SEHNR, CDR2 FQNEAQ (reference sequence). Produced via immunoSEQ multiplex PCR; TCRdb's table is partial and in-frame only. The sample consists of 150,000 or so clones, 88% of them appearing once. The TCR sequence derives from an adult in good health. The sequencing used peripheral blood, collected on day 0 of MenACWY control vaccination. The rearrangement uses TRBV7-9 and TRBJ2-1; 9 positions match TRBD1. CDR3 residues: CASSRGDRAQRSEQFF. Here the CDR3 DNA reads TGTGCCAGCAGCAGGGGGGACAGGGCCCAAAGGAGTGAGCAGTTCTTC. Full variable domain (missing parts from reference TRBV7-9 and TRBJ2-1): DTGVSQNPRHKITKRGQNVTFRCDPISEHNRLYWYRQTLGQGPEFLTYFQNEAQLEKSRLLSDRFSAERPKGSFSTLEIQRTEQGDSAMYLCASSRGDRAQRSEQFFGPGTRLTVL.